The 23 T cell receptor beta chains listed next were all sequenced from one sample in a study of blood T cell repertoires in COVID-19. The method was immunoSEQ multiplex PCR; TCRdb's version includes in-frame clones alone and lacks a portion of them. Of about 200,000 clones listed, 82% were seen once; the top ten hold 6.9%. The source material was peripheral blood. The receptors stem from a human donor with acute or convalescent COVID-19. The donor label of this sample is uncertain.

The J gene is TRBJ2-1, the V gene TRBV19, with TRBD2 as a possible D gene (7 bases). This CDR3 has 13 residues. The germline V gene encodes CDR1 LNHDA and CDR2 SQIVND (reference sequence). V was pared by 9 bases and J by 5 bases, with 14 bases between. CDR3 sequence: CASGLGGHNEQFF. The CDR3 DNA is TGTGCCAGCGGACTAGGGGGGCACAATGAGCAGTTCTTC.

This clone occurred a few times. The chain is built from TRBV9 and TRBJ1-1; D is ambiguous. The CDR3 totals 13 residues. Germline assignment: CDR1 SGDLS and CDR2 YYNGEE. V dropped 4 bases and J dropped 0 bases, with 7 bases sitting between them. The CDR3 loop reads CASSPRMNTEAFF. CDR3 in DNA: TGTGCCAGCAGCCCTAGGATGAACACTGAAGCTTTCTTT.

In regard to this clone: Other nucleotide sequences from this sample produce the same CDR3. This chain connects TRBV18 to TRBJ1-4; D is undetermined. CDR1 KGHSH and CDR2 LQKENI come from the germline V gene. The CDR3 covers 15 residues. V lost 2 bases and J lost 0, with 7 bases in between. CDR3 region: CASSPGGATNEKLFF. The CDR3 nucleotides are TGTGCCAGCTCACCAGGAGGCGCAACTAATGAAAAACTGTTTTTT.

The CDR3 spells CASSEWGQGGYEQYF. CDR3 nucleotides: TGTGCCAGCAGTGAATGGGGACAGGGCGGCTACGAGCAGTACTTC. This chain uses TRBV25-1 with TRBJ2-7; 9 bases are shared with TRBD1. V gave up 1 base and J gave up 3 bases; unmatched junction bases: 4. The CDR3 consists of 15 residues. CDR1 is MGHDK and CDR2 is SYGVNS in the germline V gene.

The chain joins TRBV27 to TRBJ2-4; 8 bases agree with TRBD1. The ends lost 3 bases at V and 4 bases at J; junction bases unmatched: 5. Looked up from germline, CDR1 is MNHEY and CDR2 is SMNVEV (reference sequence). The CDR3 spans 15 residues. The CDR3 here is CASSFRDRRKNIQYF. The CDR3, as DNA: TGTGCCAGCAGTTTTCGGGACAGGAGAAAAAACATTCAGTACTTC.

The rearrangement joins TRBV28 to TRBJ2-7; 7 bases fit TRBD2. This CDR3 has 15 residues. The V gene's germline CDR1 is MDHEN and CDR2 SYDVKM. Germline trimming cut 4 bases from V and 0 bases from J; bases unmatched to any gene: 6. CDR3 in amino acids: CASSSGGSSSYEQYF. As DNA, the CDR3 is TGTGCCAGCAGTTCCGGGGGGTCAAGCTCCTACGAGCAGTACTTC. The whole variable domain, filled in from reference TRBV28 and TRBJ2-7, reads DVKVTQSSRYLVKRTGEKVFLECVQDMDHENMFWYRQDPGLGLRLIYFSYDVKMKEKGDIPEGYSVSREKKERFSLILESASTNQTSMYLCASSSGGSSSYEQYFGPGTRLTVT.

The chain recombines TRBV18 with TRBJ1-1; D is possibly TRBD1 (6 bases). V was clipped by 4 bases and J by 1 base, with 10 bases between them. The germline CDR1 and CDR2 sequences are KGHSH and LQKENI. This CDR3 has 14 amino acids. The CDR3 sequence: CASSRTDSNTEAFF. In DNA, the CDR3 is TGTGCCAGCTCACGGACAGATTCGAACACTGAAGCTTTCTTT.

This sequence joins TRBV2 and TRBJ1-1, with TRBD1 matching 8 bases. V trimming: 6 bases; J trimming: 5 bases; junction bases outside the gene matches: 11. Looked up from germline, CDR1 is SNHLY and CDR2 is FYNNEI. The CDR3 runs to 15 residues. CDR3 protein: CASRDRVGGATEAFF. CDR3 in DNA: TGTGCCAGCAGGGACAGGGTCGGAGGGGCGACTGAAGCTTTCTTT.

V is TRBV5-5 and J is TRBJ2-1; maybe TRBD1 (7 bases). Per germline, CDR1 SGHKS and CDR2 YYEKEE (reference sequence). The germline V and J ends were trimmed by 0 bases and 0 bases, with 22 bases remaining between them. The CDR3 totals 20 residues. CDR3 nucleotide sequence: TGTGCCAGCAGCTTGGTTAGCGGACAGGCGTCCTCTAGCTCCTACAATGAGCAGTTCTTC. It yields the protein CASSLVSGQASSSSYNEQFF. The full variable domain, completed using reference TRBV5-5 and TRBJ2-1, is DAGVTQSPTHLIKTRGQQVTLRCSPISGHKSVSWYQQVLGQGPQFIFQYYEKEERGRGNFPDRFSARQFPNYSSELNVNALLLGDSALYLCASSLVSGQASSSSYNEQFFGPGTRLTVL.

The genes are TRBV10-3 and TRBJ1-2; TRBD1 agrees at 11 bases. V lost 4 bases to trimming and J lost 8 bases; unmatched junction nucleotides: 3. This CDR3 is 13 amino acids long. Germline assignment: CDR1 ENHRY and CDR2 SYGVKD. The CDR3 spells CAISGTGGAGYTF. CDR3 in DNA: TGTGCCATCAGTGGGACAGGGGGCGCGGGCTACACCTTC.

The chain links TRBV24-1 to TRBJ1-1, with D possibly TRBD1 on 6 matching bases. This CDR3 is 13 amino acids long. Germline V CDR1 and CDR2: KGHDR, SFDVKD. V was shortened by 7 bases and J by 1 base, with 9 bases between the two germline ends. DNA of the CDR3: TGTGCCACCAGCCGAGGGGGGAACACTGAAGCTTTCTTT. It is translated as CATSRGGNTEAFF.

The rearrangement uses TRBV7-3 and TRBJ2-1, with TRBD2 matching 7 bases. Germline V gives CDR1 SGHTA, CDR2 FQGTGA. This CDR3 is built from 17 residues. The trim removed 1 base at V and 1 base at J, leaving 7 bases unmatched. CDR3 sequence: CASSLNHPSGSYNEQFF. CDR3 coding DNA: TGTGCCAGCAGCTTAAATCATCCTAGCGGATCCTACAATGAGCAGTTCTTC. Looking up the rest from reference TRBV7-3 and TRBJ2-1 gives the full variable domain: GAGVSQTPSNKVTEKGKYVELRCDPISGHTALYWYRQSLGQGPEFLIYFQGTGAADDSGLPNDRFFAVRPEGSVSTLKIQRTERGDSAVYLCASSLNHPSGSYNEQFFGPGTRLTVL.

This clone was detected a few times. The chain recombines TRBV5-4 with TRBJ2-5, with a tentative D call TRBD1 (6 bases). Germline lookup yields CDR1 SGHNT and CDR2 YYREEE (reference sequence). This CDR3 has 13 residues. V was pared by 3 bases and J by 2 bases, with 8 bases between. CDR3 sequence reads: CASSSGQQETQYF. The DNA of the CDR3 is TGTGCCAGCAGCTCTGGACAGCAAGAGACCCAGTACTTC.

J is TRBJ1-5 and V is TRBV6-5; 7 positions match TRBD1. Germline V lookup: CDR1 MNHEY, CDR2 SVGAGI. The CDR3 covers 13 residues. J was trimmed by 3 bases and V by 6 bases; bases with no gene match: 2. DNA of the CDR3: TGTGCCAGCAGCGGACAGGTCAATCAGCCCCAGCATTTT. It codes for CASSGQVNQPQHF.

This clone occurred once. This chain links TRBV5-4 with TRBJ2-2; 7 bases match TRBD2. The CDR3 extends over 17 amino acids. CDR1 and CDR2 from the germline V gene are SGHNT and YYREEE (reference sequence). V dropped 2 bases and J dropped 6; count of bases not matched to a gene: 13. CDR3 DNA sequence: TGTGCCAGCAGCTTCGGCAATAGGGGAGGGGTGGCCGGGGAGCTGTTTTTT. It translates to CASSFGNRGGVAGELFF.

As for this clone: Other DNA sequences in the sample encode the same CDR3. This rearrangement joins TRBV6-5 to TRBJ1-2, with D possibly matching TRBD1 (6 bases). The CDR3 has 15 amino acids. Germline V lookup: CDR1 MNHEY, CDR2 SVGAGI. V shed 6 bases and J shed 6 bases, with 20 bases lying between them. DNA for the CDR3: TGTGCCAGCAGCCCGGGGTGGGGGCGGACCGATGGCTACACCTTC. As protein: CASSPGWGRTDGYTF.

J is TRBJ1-1 and V is TRBV14; D possibly corresponds to TRBD1 (5 bases). This CDR3 contains 16 residues. Germline V gene data show CDR1 as SGHDN and CDR2 as FVKESK. Trimming removed 4 bases at V and 3 bases at J, with 18 bases between. For the CDR3, the DNA is TGTGCCAGCAGCCGCAGGGTCTTGGTTGTTGACACTGAAGCTTTCTTT. Amino acids: CASSRRVLVVDTEAFF. The full variable domain, rest sourced from reference TRBV14 and TRBJ1-1, is EAGVTQFPSHSVIEKGQTVTLRCDPISGHDNLYWYRRVMGKEIKFLLHFVKESKQDESGMPNNRFLAERTGGTYSTLKVQPAELEDSGVYFCASSRRVLVVDTEAFFGQGTRLTVV.

The rearrangement links TRBV6-2 or TRBV6-3 to TRBJ2-3; no reliable D call. The germline V gene has CDR1 MNHEY and CDR2 SVGEGT. Trimming cost V 2 bases and J 4 bases, with 13 bases left between them. This CDR3 region has 15 residues. As DNA, the CDR3 is TGTGCCAGCAGTTACGGGCAGGTATCTTCAGATACGCAGTATTTT. It translates to CASSYGQVSSDTQYF.

CDR3 in amino acids: CASSLGTGGTGELFF. The DNA of the CDR3 is TGTGCCAGCAGCTTGGGGACAGGTGGCACCGGGGAGCTGTTTTTT. V and J are TRBV11-2 and TRBJ2-2; TRBD1 agrees at 8 bases. Trimming cost V 3 bases and J 4 bases; bases outside gene matches: 4. This CDR3 region has 15 residues. Looked up from germline, CDR1 is SGHAT and CDR2 is FQNNGV.

V gene TRBV7-2 combines with J gene TRBJ2-5, with 8 bases lining up with TRBD1. CDR1 and CDR2 from the germline V gene are SGHTA and FQGNSA. CDR3 length equals 13 residues. The V gene end was trimmed by 10 bases and the J gene end by 2 bases; junction bases not matched to a gene: 6. CDR3 in DNA: TGTGCCACGACAGGGGCGAGTCAAGAGACCCAGTACTTC. The encoded protein is CATTGASQETQYF.

The gene calls are TRBV29-1 and TRBJ1-1; the D is unclear. The V and J ends lost 6 bases and 7 bases respectively, with 15 bases between them. Germline V gene lookup returns CDR1 SQVTM and CDR2 ANQGSEA. This CDR3 contains 12 residues. CDR3 DNA: TGCAGCGTCCGAGCGGGAAGGAGTGAAGCTTTCTTT. Translating it yields CSVRAGRSEAFF. Drawing the rest from reference TRBV29-1 and TRBJ1-1, the complete variable domain is SAVISQKPSRDICQRGTSLTIQCQVDSQVTMMFWYRQQPGQSLTLIATANQGSEATYESGFVIDKFPISRPNLTFSTLTVSNMSPEDSSIYLCSVRAGRSEAFFGQGTRLTVV.

This clone has just one count. The rearrangement uses TRBV6-5 and TRBJ1-1, with D perhaps matching TRBD1 (5 bases). V was cut by 0 bases and J by 1 base, with 9 bases left in between. There are 15 residues in the CDR3. Per the germline V gene, CDR1 is MNHEY and CDR2 is SVGAGI. The CDR3 loop reads CASSYSGHANTEAFF. The CDR3 DNA is TGTGCCAGCAGTTACTCGGGGCACGCGAACACTGAAGCTTTCTTT.

This clone was found a few times. The chain recombines TRBV27 with TRBJ2-3, with 11 bases identical to TRBD2. J lost 3 bases, V lost 1 base, and 3 bases had no gene match. The germline V gene encodes CDR1 MNHEY and CDR2 SMNVEV (reference sequence). There are 16 residues in the CDR3. CDR3 sequence reads: CASSLWASGRTDTQYF. CDR3 DNA: TGTGCCAGCAGTTTATGGGCTAGCGGGAGGACAGATACGCAGTATTTT.